One and the same sample provided the 7 T cell receptor beta chains below, sequenced in a study of molecular identifiers for immune sequencing clone quantification (dated by TCRdb to the late 2010s). Library method: PCR. TCRdb records Illumina HiSeq 4000 as the sequencer. In TCRdb, the public reads were trimmed at Q25 with fastp and aligned with MiXCR, with productive beta chains retained. Identical CDR3 protein sequences are pooled into one entry, listed with their most common genes and DNA. This sample comprises about 640,000 distinct CDR3 sequences, 20% of them detected only once. In total, the top ten clones hold roughly 0.9% of the sample. The sequenced material came from naive CD8+ T cells from blood, with Jurkat cell RNA spiked in. The sample's cell subset or site label, decoded: FACS-sorted CD8+CD4-CCR7+CD45RA+ naive T cells. These receptor sequences come from a human donor in good health. Some libraries in this study had Jurkat cell RNA spiked in.

The table lists this clonotype with many counts. The chain joins TRBV6-2 or TRBV6-3 to TRBJ2-3; maybe TRBD2 (6 bases). Germline V gene lookup returns CDR1 MNHEY and CDR2 SVGEGT. This CDR3 contains 15 residues. V dropped 4 bases and J dropped 2 bases, with 13 bases sitting between them. The DNA for the CDR3 is TGTGCCAGCAGTTTATCCGGGGGACTCACAGATACGCAGTATTTT. Protein product: CASSLSGGLTDTQYF.

As for this clonotype: Sequence at one end of the junction differs from germline and may be a read error. The genes are TRBV6-2 or TRBV6-3 and TRBJ2-7; maybe TRBD2 (5 bases). The CDR3 extends over 14 amino acids. Germline V lookup: CDR1 MNHEY, CDR2 SVGEGT. The CDR3 here is CVSSYWERSYEQYF. The CDR3 DNA reads TGTGTCAGCAGTTATTGGGAGCGGAGCTACGAGCAGTACTTC.

Comments on this clonotype: A much bigger clone sits one base away, suggesting this may be a read error. The genes are TRBV20-1 and TRBJ2-7, with a possible D match to TRBD1 (6 bases). Trimming shortened V by 3 bases and J by 2 bases, and 11 bases separated the two germline ends. The CDR3 has 13 residues. Germline-derived CDR1 and CDR2 are DFQATT and SNEGSKA (reference sequence). In DNA form, the CDR3 reads TGCAGTGCTAGTGGGACACCCACCTACGAGCAGTACTTC. The encoded protein is CSASGTPTYEQYF.

This clonotype was seen ten or more times. The chain links TRBV7-9 to TRBJ2-7, with a tentative D call TRBD2 (6 bases). Germline V CDR1 and CDR2: SEHNR, FQNEAQ (reference sequence). The CDR3 loop spans 13 amino acids. The V gene lost 7 bases and the J gene lost 0 bases, with 10 bases spanning the gap. The CDR3 coding sequence is TGTGCCAGCACCCCGGAGGGCTCCTACGAGCAGTACTTC. Its protein is CASTPEGSYEQYF.

As to this clonotype: A much larger clone lies a single base off, so this may be a read error. The chain has TRBV7-3 and TRBJ2-3; D unresolved. The end of the DNA is better explained by TRBJ1-5, so the J call may be wrong. This CDR3 is 15 amino acids long. Looked up from germline, CDR1 is SGHTA and CDR2 is FQGTGA. The CDR3 sequence is CASSLYHRDPDTQHF. For the CDR3, the DNA is TGTGCCAGCAGCTTATATCATCGGGATCCAGATACGCAGCATTTT.

This clonotype was counted at least ten times. The chain is built from TRBV15 and TRBJ2-1; 11 positions agree with TRBD1. Germline V gene lookup returns CDR1 LNHNV and CDR2 YYDKDF (reference sequence). The CDR3 runs to 14 residues. V shed 4 bases and J 7 bases; nucleotides not matched to a gene: 3. CDR3 DNA sequence: TGTGCCACCAGCACCGGACAGGGGGCAAATGAGCAGTTCTTC. This translates into CATSTGQGANEQFF.

In this sample, this clonotype turned up a few times. This chain uses TRBV28 with TRBJ1-1; D remains ambiguous. CDR3 size: 15 residues. Germline V gene data show CDR1 as MDHEN and CDR2 as SYDVKM. V gave up 4 bases and J gave up 5 bases, with 17 bases separating them. The chain's CDR3 is CASSSEGPGGTEAFF. The CDR3 coding sequence is TGTGCCAGCAGTTCCGAGGGTCCTGGAGGAACTGAAGCTTTCTTT.